This T cell receptor beta chain was identified in a study of blood T cell repertoires in COVID-19. Across the study: Nucleic acid was either cDNA or gDNA, and it came from T cells, B-cell-depleted T cells, or PBMCs.

This CDR3 is built from 15 residues. Germline V gene sequence: CDR1 SGHVS, CDR2 FNYEAQ. V was clipped by 0 bases and J by 4 bases, with 9 bases between them. Assay: immunoSEQ multiplex PCR; the TCRdb copy retains only in-frame clones and omits some. There are about 200,000 clones in the sample; under 90% occur only once, and 3% to 4% lies in the top ten. The TCR sequence derives from a woman younger than 45 with acute COVID-19. V usage is TRBV7-6 and J usage is TRBJ2-2; no definite D call. The material sequenced was PBMCs or T cells enriched from blood (not recorded which). The CDR3 protein is CASSLAAAFTGELFF. CDR3 DNA: TGTGCCAGCAGCTTAGCTGCGGCTTTCACCGGGGAGCTGTTTTTT. Drawing the rest from reference TRBV7-6 and TRBJ2-2, the complete variable domain is GAGVSQSPRYKVTKRGQDVALRCDPISGHVSLYWYRQALGQGPEFLTYFNYEAQQDKSGLPNDRFSAERPEGSISTLTIQRTEQRDSAMYRCASSLAAAFTGELFFGEGSRLTVL.